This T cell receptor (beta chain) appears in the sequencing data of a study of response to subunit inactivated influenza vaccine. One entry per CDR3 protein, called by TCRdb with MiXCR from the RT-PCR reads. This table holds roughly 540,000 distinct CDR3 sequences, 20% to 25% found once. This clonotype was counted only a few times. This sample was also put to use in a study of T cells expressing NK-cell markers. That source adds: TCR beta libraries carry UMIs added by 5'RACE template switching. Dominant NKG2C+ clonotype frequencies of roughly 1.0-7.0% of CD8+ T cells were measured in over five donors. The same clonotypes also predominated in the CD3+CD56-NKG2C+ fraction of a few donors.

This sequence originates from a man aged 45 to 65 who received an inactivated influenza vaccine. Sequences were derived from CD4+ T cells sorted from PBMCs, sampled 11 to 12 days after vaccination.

The CDR3 DNA reads TGTGCCATCGCAACTAGCGGGAGGGCCACTGGCAATGAGCAGTTCTTC. Protein sequence: CAIATSGRATGNEQFF. The rearrangement joins TRBV10-3 to TRBJ2-1; TRBD2 matches 13 bases. The V segment lost 8 bases and the J segment 6 bases; nucleotides outside the gene matches: 10. This CDR3 comprises 16 residues. CDR1 is ENHRY, CDR2 SYGVKD, per germline.